The 5 T cell receptor beta chains listed next were all sequenced from one sample in a study of blood T cell repertoires in COVID-19. Clones were read by immunoSEQ multiplex PCR, and TCRdb kept only the in-frame ones, dropping some. The sample yields roughly 160,000 clones, approximately 80% seen once. The sequencing sample was made of PBMCs or T cells enriched from blood (not recorded which). These receptors all stem from a woman aged 55-70 years who had recovered from COVID-19.

The chain uses TRBV15 and TRBJ1-6; 10 nucleotides match TRBD1. V lost 6 bases to trimming and J lost 10 bases; unmatched junction nucleotides: 9. Germline CDR1 LNHNV, CDR2 YYDKDF (reference sequence). This CDR3 has 15 residues. CDR3 coding DNA: TGTGCCACCAGTTATTTACGGGACAGGGGCTCACCCCTCCACTTT. Its translation: CATSYLRDRGSPLHF.

V is TRBV7-9 and J is TRBJ2-3; 10 bases are shared with TRBD2. V was clipped by 3 bases and J by 4 bases; unmatched bases: 4. The CDR3 runs 15 residues. Germline loops: CDR1 SEHNR, CDR2 FQNEAQ (reference sequence). The CDR3 bases are TGTGCCAGCAGCTTTATAGCGGGAGGACCAGATACGCAGTATTTT. Translated, it gives CASSFIAGGPDTQYF.

The table lists this clone with a count of one. The chain uses TRBV6-1 and TRBJ2-7; TRBD1 is a possible D gene (5 bases). This CDR3 spans 10 amino acids. Germline loops: CDR1 MNHNS, CDR2 SASEGT. The ends were cut back, 1 base at V and 12 bases at J, with 7 bases in the middle. CDR3 in amino acids: CASSEEGSYF. CDR3 DNA: TGTGCCAGCAGTGAAGAGGGGTCGTACTTC.

The chain couples TRBV24-1 to TRBJ2-6; no reliable D call. The length of the CDR3 is 18 residues. With 3 bases removed from V and 0 bases from J, the gap between germline ends came to 14 bases. Germline lookup yields CDR1 KGHDR and CDR2 SFDVKD. The CDR3 DNA reads as TGTGCCACCAGTGATAAATCGATCCTAAGCTCTGGGGCCAACGTCCTGACTTTC. Its protein product is CATSDKSILSSGANVLTF.

The chain combines TRBV9 with TRBJ1-3; D gene ambiguous. The CDR3 has 16 amino acids. The ends were cut back, 4 bases at V and 0 bases at J, with 14 bases in the middle. Germline assignment: CDR1 SGDLS and CDR2 YYNGEE. In DNA form, the CDR3 reads TGTGCCAGCAGCCCCCACCAGGCCCCCTCTGGAAACACCATATATTTT. As protein: CASSPHQAPSGNTIYF.